This T cell receptor (beta chain) is from a study of blood T cell repertoires in COVID-19. Study as a whole: The United States, Italy and Spain provided the acute and convalescent COVID-19 samples. T cells, B-cell-depleted T cells, or PBMCs supplied cDNA or gDNA.

The CDR3 sequence is 15 residues long. Germline V lookup: CDR1 SGHTA, CDR2 FQGNSA. V lost 4 bases and J 0 bases, leaving 10 bases between the germline ends. This clone was seen a single time. Under the authors' procedure: Reference gene primer amplification in the assay estimated nucleated cell counts. This table comes from immunoSEQ multiplex PCR, and its TCRdb copy is limited to in-frame clones, with some not included. V, J and clone size reflect that table, while D and trimming were determined from the DNA. The sample includes tens of thousands of clones, approximately 91% of them seen just once. The source material was peripheral blood. This sequence joins TRBV7-2 and TRBJ1-5, with D perhaps matching TRBD1 (6 bases). The TCR sequence derives from a human donor with active COVID-19. The donor label of this sample is uncertain. CDR3 DNA: TGTGCCAGCAGCTCCGACAGGAATAGCAATCAGCCCCAGCATTTT. Amino acid sequence: CASSSDRNSNQPQHF.